This T cell receptor (beta chain) was captured in a study of naive and memory T cell subsets. Points from the study as a whole: Naive and memory repertoire findings lacked a ground truth for validation.

Both TRBC1 and TRBC2 were covered by a beta constant-region primer of two equimolar oligonucleotides. Four rounds of PCR amplified the ligated cDNA using nested alpha and beta constant-region primers plus SP2. Via MiXCR, TCRdb re-called the UMI-ligation and nested PCR reads, giving one row per CDR3 protein. Of some 82,000 distinct CDR3 sequences detected, roughly 9.3% appear once; the ten largest clones hold around 1.3%. V lost 0 bases, J lost 1 base, and 9 bases lay in between. Germline V gene data show CDR1 as DFQATT and CDR2 as SNEGSKA (reference sequence). This CDR3 spans 14 amino acids. This clonotype was observed many times. Antigen: not known.

The clonotype originates from a human donor in good health. The gene calls are TRBV20-1 and TRBJ2-5; D is possibly TRBD1 or TRBD2 (5 bases each). The specimen sequenced was naive CD8+ T cells from blood. The CDR3 spells CSARDGASQETQYF. In DNA, the CDR3 is TGCAGTGCTAGAGACGGGGCGTCCCAAGAGACCCAGTACTTC.